Below, one T cell receptor beta chain is given with its context. TCR beta CDR3 regions were amplified from RNA transcripts. The study used the HTBI primer set for a first-round RT-PCR of the TCR CDR3. TCRdb reanalysed the multiplex PCR reads using MiXCR and keeps one entry per CDR3 protein. The table includes hundreds of thousands of distinct CDR3 sequences, nearly 45% detected once. The data are from a study of T cells in Graves' hyperthyroidism and ophthalmopathy. This CDR3 region has 13 residues. Trimming removed 10 bases from V and 3 bases from J, with 16 bases in between. Looked up from germline, CDR1 is MDHEN and CDR2 is SYDVKM.

Sequenced input: peripheral blood or thyroid tissue (not recorded which). The TCR sequence derives from an adult man with Graves' disease, either hyperthyroidism or ophthalmopathy (not recorded which). This chain connects TRBV28 to TRBJ2-7; D tentatively fits TRBD1 or TRBD2 (6 bases each). The DNA for the CDR3 is TGTGCCATCAAGGTACAGGGAGGCTACGAGCAGTACTTC. Translated, it gives CAIKVQGGYEQYF.